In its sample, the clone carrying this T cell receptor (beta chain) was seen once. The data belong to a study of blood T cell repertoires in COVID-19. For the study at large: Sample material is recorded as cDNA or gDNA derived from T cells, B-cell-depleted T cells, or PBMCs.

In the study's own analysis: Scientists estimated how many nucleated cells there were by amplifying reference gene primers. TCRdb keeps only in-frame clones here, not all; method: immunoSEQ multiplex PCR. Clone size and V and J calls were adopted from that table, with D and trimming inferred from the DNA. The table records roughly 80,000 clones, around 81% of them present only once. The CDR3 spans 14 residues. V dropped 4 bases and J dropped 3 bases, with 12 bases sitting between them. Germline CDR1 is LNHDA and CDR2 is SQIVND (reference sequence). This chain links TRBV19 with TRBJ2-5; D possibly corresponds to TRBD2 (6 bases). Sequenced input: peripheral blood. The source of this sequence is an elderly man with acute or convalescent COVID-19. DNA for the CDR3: TGTGCCAGTAGTACCTTCGGGAGAAAAGAGACCCAGTACTTC. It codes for CASSTFGRKETQYF.